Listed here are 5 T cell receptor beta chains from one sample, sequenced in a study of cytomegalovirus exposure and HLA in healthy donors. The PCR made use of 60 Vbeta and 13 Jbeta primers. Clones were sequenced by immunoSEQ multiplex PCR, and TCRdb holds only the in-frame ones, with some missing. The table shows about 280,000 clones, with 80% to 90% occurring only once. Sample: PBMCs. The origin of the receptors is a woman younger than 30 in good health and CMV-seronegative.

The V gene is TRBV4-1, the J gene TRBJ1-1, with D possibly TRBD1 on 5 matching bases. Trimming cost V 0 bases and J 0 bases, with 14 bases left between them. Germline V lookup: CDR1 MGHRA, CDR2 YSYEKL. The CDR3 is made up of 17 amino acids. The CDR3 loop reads CASSQEGGGVMNTEAFF. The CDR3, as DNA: TGCGCCAGCAGCCAAGAGGGGGGGGGAGTTATGAACACTGAAGCTTTCTTT.

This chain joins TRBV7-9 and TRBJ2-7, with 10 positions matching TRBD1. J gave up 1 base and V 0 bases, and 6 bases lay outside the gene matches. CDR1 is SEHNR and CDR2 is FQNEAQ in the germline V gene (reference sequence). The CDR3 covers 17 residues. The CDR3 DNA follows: TGTGCCAGCAGCTTAGCTCCGGGACAGGGGATGTCCTACGAGCAGTACTTC. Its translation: CASSLAPGQGMSYEQYF.

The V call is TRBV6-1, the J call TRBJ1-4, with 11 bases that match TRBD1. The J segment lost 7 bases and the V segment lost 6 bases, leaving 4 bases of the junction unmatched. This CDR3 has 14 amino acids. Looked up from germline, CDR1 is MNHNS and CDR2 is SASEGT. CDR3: CASRLGTGGEKLFF. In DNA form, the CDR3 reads TGTGCCAGCAGACTCGGGACAGGGGGTGAAAAACTGTTTTTT.

CDR3 sequence reads: CASSPPQGANTEAFF. CDR3 in DNA: TGTGCCAGCTCACCACCGCAGGGGGCGAACACTGAAGCTTTCTTT. V is TRBV18 and J is TRBJ1-1, with 8 bases fitting TRBD1. The germline gives CDR1 KGHSH, CDR2 LQKENI. The CDR3 loop spans 15 amino acids. The J segment lost 1 base and the V segment lost 0 bases, leaving 1 base of the junction unmatched.

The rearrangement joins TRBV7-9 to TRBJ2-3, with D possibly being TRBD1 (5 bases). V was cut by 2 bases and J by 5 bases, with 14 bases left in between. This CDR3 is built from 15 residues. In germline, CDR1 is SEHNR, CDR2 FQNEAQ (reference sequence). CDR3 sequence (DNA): TGTGCCAGCAGCTTACTTGCAGGGTTGTTAGATACGCAGTATTTT. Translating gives CASSLLAGLLDTQYF. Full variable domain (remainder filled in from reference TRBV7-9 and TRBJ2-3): DTGVSQNPRHKITKRGQNVTFRCDPISEHNRLYWYRQTLGQGPEFLTYFQNEAQLEKSRLLSDRFSAERPKGSFSTLEIQRTEQGDSAMYLCASSLLAGLLDTQYFGPGTRLTVL.